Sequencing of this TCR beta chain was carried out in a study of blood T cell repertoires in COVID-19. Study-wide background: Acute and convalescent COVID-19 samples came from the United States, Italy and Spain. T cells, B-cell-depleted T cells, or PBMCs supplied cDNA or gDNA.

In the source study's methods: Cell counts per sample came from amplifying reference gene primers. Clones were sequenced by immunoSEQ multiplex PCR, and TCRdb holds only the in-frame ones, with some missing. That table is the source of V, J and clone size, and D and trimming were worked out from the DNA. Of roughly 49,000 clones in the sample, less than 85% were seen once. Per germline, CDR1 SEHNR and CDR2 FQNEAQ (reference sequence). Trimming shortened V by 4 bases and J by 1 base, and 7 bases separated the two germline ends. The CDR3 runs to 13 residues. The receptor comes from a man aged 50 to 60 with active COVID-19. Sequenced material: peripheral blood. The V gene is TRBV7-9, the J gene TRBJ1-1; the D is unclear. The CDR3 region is CASSSPSNTEAFF. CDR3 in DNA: TGTGCCAGCAGCTCCCCCTCGAACACTGAAGCTTTCTTT.